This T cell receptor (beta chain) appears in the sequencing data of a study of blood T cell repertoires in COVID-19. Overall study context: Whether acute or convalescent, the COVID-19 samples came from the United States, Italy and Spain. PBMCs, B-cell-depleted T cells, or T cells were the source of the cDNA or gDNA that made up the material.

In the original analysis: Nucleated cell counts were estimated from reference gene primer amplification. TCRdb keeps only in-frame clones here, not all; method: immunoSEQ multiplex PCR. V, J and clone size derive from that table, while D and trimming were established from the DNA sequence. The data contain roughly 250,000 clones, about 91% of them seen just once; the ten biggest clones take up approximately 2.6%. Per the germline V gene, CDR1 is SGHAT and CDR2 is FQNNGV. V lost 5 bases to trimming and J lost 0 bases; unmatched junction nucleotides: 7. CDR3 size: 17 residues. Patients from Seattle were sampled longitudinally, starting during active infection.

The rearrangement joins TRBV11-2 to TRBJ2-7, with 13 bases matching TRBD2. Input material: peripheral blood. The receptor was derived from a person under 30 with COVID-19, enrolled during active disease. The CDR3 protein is CASSLTSGRIRSYEQYF. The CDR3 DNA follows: TGTGCCAGCAGCCTGACTAGCGGGAGGATCCGCTCCTACGAGCAGTACTTC.